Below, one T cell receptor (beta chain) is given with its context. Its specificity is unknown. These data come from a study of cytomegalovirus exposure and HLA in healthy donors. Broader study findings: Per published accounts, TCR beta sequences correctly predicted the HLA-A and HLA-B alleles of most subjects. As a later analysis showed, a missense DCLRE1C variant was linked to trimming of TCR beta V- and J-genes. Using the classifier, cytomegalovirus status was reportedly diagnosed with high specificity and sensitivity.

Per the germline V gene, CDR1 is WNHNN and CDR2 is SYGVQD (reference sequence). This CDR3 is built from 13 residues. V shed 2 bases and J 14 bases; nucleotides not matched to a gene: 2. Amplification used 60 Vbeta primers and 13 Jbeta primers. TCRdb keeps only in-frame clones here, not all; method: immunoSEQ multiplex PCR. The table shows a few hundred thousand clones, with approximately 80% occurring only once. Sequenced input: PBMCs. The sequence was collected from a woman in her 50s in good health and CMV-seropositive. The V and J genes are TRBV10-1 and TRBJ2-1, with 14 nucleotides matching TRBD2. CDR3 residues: CASSERLAGGKFF. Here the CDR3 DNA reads TGCGCCAGCAGTGAGAGACTAGCGGGGGGGAAGTTCTTC.